This T cell receptor beta chain was profiled in a study of CD4 and CD8 cells across lung adenocarcinoma regions. TCRdb recomputed calls from the PCR reads with MiXCR, one row per CDR3 protein. In the table there are 10,000 to 15,000 distinct CDR3 sequences, approximately 54% of which are singletons. The CDR3 is 13 amino acids. Germline CDR1 is MNHEY and CDR2 is SMNVEV (reference sequence). Worth noting for this clonotype: The junction shows a germline mismatch at one end, possibly a read error.

The patients had localized lung adenocarcinoma, a non-small cell subtype. This TCR was recovered from a female donor with lung adenocarcinoma. The CD4 and CD8 labels of this study may be unreliable. The sequencing sample was made of CD8+ T cells from the margin of a lung tumor. V gene TRBV27 combines with J gene TRBJ2-3; possible D gene TRBD1, 5 bases. The CDR3 nucleotides read TGTGCCAGCGGAGAACAGGCGAAAGACATGCAGTATTTC. As protein: CASGEQAKDMQYF.